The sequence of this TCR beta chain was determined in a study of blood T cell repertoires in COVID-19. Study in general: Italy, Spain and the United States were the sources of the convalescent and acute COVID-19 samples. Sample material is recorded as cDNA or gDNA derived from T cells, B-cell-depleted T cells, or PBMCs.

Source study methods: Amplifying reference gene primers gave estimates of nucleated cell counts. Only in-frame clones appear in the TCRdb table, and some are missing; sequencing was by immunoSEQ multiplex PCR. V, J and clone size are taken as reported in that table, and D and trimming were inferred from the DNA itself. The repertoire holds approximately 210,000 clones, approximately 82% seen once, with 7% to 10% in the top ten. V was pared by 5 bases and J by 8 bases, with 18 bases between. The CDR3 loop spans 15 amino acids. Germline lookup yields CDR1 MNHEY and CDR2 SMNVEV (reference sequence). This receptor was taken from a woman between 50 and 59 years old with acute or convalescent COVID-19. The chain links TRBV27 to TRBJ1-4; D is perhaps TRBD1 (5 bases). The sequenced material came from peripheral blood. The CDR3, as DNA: TGTGCCAGCAGTCTAAGTCAGGGTTCTTACGAAAAACTGTTTTTT. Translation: CASSLSQGSYEKLFF.